This T cell receptor beta chain stems from a study of human T cells and chemical hapten exposure (dated by TCRdb to the early 2020s). Regarding the research as a whole: For sensitization, 2% DPC in acetone was applied to an approximately 2 cm by approximately 2 cm area of upper inner arm skin. Most of the patients in the cohort were female, and the cohort covered alopecia areata with under or over 50% scalp involvement, alopecia totalis and alopecia universalis. Throughout the study period of 20 to 30 weeks, patients also received therapeutic DPC doses to the scalp every week. Patch testing was done on the upper back using Finn chambers containing 0.01% DPC, and results were scored after 6 days according to International Contact Dermatitis Research Group standards. Patient blood was sampled pre-sensitization (week 0) and at 2, 6 and about 24 weeks after DPC sensitization. In alopecia patients, the study followed how the peripheral blood TCR repertoire changed in vivo over primary and secondary sensitization to diphenylcyclopropenone (DPC), a hapten. Libraries were combined into a pool for sequencing, and differences in TCR yield between samples came mainly from small differences in library volumes within the pool. Blood for TCR sequencing was provided by twenty-nine alopecia patients at one to four time points (pre-sensitization, 2, 6 and 24 weeks). Results the study describes overall, beyond this receptor: DPC sensitization did not change the number of TCRs with a frequency above 1 in 1000, and there was no evidence of changes in global repertoire structure. Because all patients had alopecia, a presumed autoimmune disease, the immune response of the patients might differ from that of healthy individuals. Compared with pre-sensitization or healthy control sets, expanded TCRs formed significantly more large CDR3 similarity clusters, which is consistent with antigen-driven responses. Repeated subsampling changed both the strength of the expansion versus patch-test correlation and the threshold at which the correlation became significant. The number of PT1 expanded TCRs positively correlated with patch test score, significant at thresholds 8, 16 and 32 but not 4.

The intended sense of this specimen's time point label: patch test 2, 6 weeks after DPC sensitization. This sample's treatment or condition label indicates: therapeutic diphenylcyclopropenone sensitization with weekly scalp DPC. Blood at each patch-test visit was drawn before the patch test was applied. Patients were considered eligible if aged 18 to 70, diagnosed with alopecia and deemed suitable for DPC therapy, and patients were excluded if pregnant. Total RNA was extracted from unfractionated whole blood that had been collected in Tempus Blood RNA tubes. Comments on this clonotype: This receptor's antigen is unknown. No base-level quality is on record; no much larger clone is a single base apart.

Library creation used RACE. Reads for this sample came from a NextSeq 500. During library preparation, unique molecular identifiers were attached to individual cDNA molecules so that TCRs could be counted quantitatively and reproducibly. Each blood RNA sample was used to sequence both TCR alpha and TCR beta chains. For the original study's pipeline: A median of roughly 98,000 TCRs per sample was observed, with a range of about 23,224 to 690,600. V, J and CDR3 annotation of the TCR reads was carried out using the Decombinator software suite. Every sample was subsampled to the same number of TCRs (28,000) for the PS versus PT1 abundance plots. TCRs were defined as expanded if absent before sensitization and observed at least eight times at the 2-week time point. In-frame beta chains were kept once TCRdb had trimmed the public reads at Q25 with fastp and called clones with MiXCR. CDR3 protein sequences are deduplicated, and each keeps its most common genes and DNA. The V and J calls were not made by the authors but by TCRdb's processing. Present in this sample are approximately 91,000 distinct CDR3 sequences, around a tenth of which were seen just once. 1.6% of the sample rests with the top ten.

The germline ends are 5 bases apart after V is trimmed by 1 base and J by 7 bases. Including cysteine and phenylalanine, the CDR3 has 12 amino acids. Left in the record is the CDR3 DNA by itself, 36 bases read in frame from the first base. Looking up the germline V gene (reference sequence) yields CDR1 MNHEY and CDR2 SMNVEV. The sequence came from a young man with alopecia areata. Some clones in this sample may be carry-over from other donors' samples. Recombination connected TRBV27 to TRBJ2-1, with the D gene too uncertain to name. This specimen consisted of whole blood, obtained in connection with sensitization to the hapten diphenylcyclopropenone (DPC). The CDR3 region reads CASSLFGNEQFF. The DNA reads TGTGCCAGCAGTTTATTCGGGAATGAGCAGTTCTTC.